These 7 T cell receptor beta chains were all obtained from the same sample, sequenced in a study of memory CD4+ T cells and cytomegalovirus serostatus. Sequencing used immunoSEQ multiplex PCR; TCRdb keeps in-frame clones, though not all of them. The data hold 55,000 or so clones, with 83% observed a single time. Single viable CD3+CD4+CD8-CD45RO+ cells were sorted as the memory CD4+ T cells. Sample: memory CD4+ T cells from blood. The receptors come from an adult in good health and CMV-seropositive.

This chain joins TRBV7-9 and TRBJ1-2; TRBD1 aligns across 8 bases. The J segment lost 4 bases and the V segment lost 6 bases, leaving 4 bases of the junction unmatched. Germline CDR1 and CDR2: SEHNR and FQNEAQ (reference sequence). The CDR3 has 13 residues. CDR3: CASSADRGYGYTF. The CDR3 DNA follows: TGTGCCAGCAGTGCCGACAGGGGCTATGGCTACACCTTC.

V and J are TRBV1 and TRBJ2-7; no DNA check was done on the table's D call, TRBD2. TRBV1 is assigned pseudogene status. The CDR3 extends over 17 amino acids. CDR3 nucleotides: TGCACCAGCAGCCCTTCCAGGACTAGCGGGAGTTTCTACGAGCAGTACTTC. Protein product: CTSSPSRTSGSFYEQYF.

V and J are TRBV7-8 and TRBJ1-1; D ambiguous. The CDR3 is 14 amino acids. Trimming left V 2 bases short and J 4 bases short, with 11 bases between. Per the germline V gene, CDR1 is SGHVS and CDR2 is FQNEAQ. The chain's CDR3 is CASSLMLSSTEAFF. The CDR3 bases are TGTGCCAGCAGCTTAATGTTGAGCAGCACTGAAGCTTTCTTT.

CDR3: CASSPGQGATGANVLTF. DNA for the CDR3: TGTGCCAGCAGCCCCGGACAGGGGGCGACTGGGGCCAACGTCCTGACTTTC. This chain joins TRBV28 and TRBJ2-6, with 11 bases matching TRBD1. Germline V lookup: CDR1 MDHEN, CDR2 SYDVKM. Germline trimming cut 6 bases from V and 2 bases from J; bases unmatched to any gene: 6. The CDR3 length is 17 residues.

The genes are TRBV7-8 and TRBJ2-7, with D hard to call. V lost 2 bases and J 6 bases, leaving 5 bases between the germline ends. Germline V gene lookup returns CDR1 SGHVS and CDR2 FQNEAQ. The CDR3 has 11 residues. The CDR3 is CASSLTTEQYF. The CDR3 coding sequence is TGTGCCAGCAGCTTAACGACCGAGCAGTACTTC.

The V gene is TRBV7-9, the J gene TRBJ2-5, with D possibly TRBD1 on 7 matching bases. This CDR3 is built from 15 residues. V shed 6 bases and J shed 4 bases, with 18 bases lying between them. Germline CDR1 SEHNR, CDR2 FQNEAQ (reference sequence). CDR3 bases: TGTGCCAGCAGGAAGGCGTATCAGGGGGGAGAGACCCAGTACTTC. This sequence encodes CASRKAYQGGETQYF. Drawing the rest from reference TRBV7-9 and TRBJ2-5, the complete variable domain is DTGVSQNPRHKITKRGQNVTFRCDPISEHNRLYWYRQTLGQGPEFLTYFQNEAQLEKSRLLSDRFSAERPKGSFSTLEIQRTEQGDSAMYLCASRKAYQGGETQYFGPGTRLLVL.

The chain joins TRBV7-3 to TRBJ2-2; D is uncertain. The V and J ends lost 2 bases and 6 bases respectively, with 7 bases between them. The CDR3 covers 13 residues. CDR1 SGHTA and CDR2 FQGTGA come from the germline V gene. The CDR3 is CASSLQKAGELFF. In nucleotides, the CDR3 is TGTGCCAGCAGCTTACAAAAGGCCGGGGAGCTGTTTTTT.